Below are 2 T cell receptor beta chains sequenced from a single sample in a study of T-cell reconstitution after alpha-beta-depleted transplantation in children. Unique molecular identifiers were used to barcode this TCRbeta library. TCRdb fed the PCR reads into MiXCR, producing one record per CDR3 protein. The profile shows around 700,000 distinct CDR3 sequences, 13% of them singletons. Sample: PBMCs, taken before TCRalphabeta/CD19-depleted stem cell transplant. The receptors were sampled from a girl aged 2-10 years with congenital amegakaryocytic thrombocytopenia, due to receive a stem cell transplant.

This sequence joins TRBV20-1 and TRBJ2-7; 10 bases map to TRBD2. The junction had 11 bases not matched to a gene; V was cut back by 1 base and J by 5 bases. Germline assignment: CDR1 DFQATT and CDR2 SNEGSKA (reference sequence). The CDR3 consists of 16 residues. CDR3: CSARAPLAGESNEQYF. The CDR3 DNA follows: TGCAGTGCTAGAGCCCCCCTAGCGGGAGAGAGCAACGAGCAGTACTTC.

This clonotype was recorded at least ten times. The chain employs TRBV24-1 and TRBJ1-5, with 8 bases that match TRBD1. The CDR3 totals 15 residues. J was trimmed by 3 bases and V by 5 bases; bases with no gene match: 5. From germline, CDR1 is KGHDR and CDR2 SFDVKD. CDR3 protein: CATSVTGGPNQPQHF. In DNA, the CDR3 is TGTGCCACCAGTGTTACAGGGGGTCCCAATCAGCCCCAGCATTTT.